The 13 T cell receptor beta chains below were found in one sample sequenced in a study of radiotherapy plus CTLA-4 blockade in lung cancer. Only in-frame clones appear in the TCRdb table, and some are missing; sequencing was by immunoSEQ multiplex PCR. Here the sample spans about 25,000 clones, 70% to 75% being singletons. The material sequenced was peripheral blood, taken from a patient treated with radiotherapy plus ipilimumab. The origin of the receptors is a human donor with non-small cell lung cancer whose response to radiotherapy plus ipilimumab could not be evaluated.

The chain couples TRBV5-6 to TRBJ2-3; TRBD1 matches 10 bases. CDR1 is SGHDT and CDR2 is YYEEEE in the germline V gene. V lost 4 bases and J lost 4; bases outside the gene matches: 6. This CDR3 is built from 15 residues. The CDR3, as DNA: TGTGCCAGCAGCCCGGGACAGGGGTTTGCAGATACGCAGTATTTT. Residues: CASSPGQGFADTQYF.

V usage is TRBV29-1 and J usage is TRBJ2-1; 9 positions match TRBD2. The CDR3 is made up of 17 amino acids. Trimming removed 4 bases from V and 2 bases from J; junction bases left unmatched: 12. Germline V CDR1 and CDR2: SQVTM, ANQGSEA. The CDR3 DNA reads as TGCAGCGTTGTTTGGCGGGAGGGCGGTAATACCTACAATGAGCAGTTCTTC. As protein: CSVVWREGGNTYNEQFF.

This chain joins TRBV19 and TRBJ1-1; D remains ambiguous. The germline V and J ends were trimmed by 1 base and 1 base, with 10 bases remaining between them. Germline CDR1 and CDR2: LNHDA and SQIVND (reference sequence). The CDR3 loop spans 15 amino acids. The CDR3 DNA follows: TGTGCCAGTAGTATAGGTACAGAAAGGAACACTGAAGCTTTCTTT. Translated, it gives CASSIGTERNTEAFF.

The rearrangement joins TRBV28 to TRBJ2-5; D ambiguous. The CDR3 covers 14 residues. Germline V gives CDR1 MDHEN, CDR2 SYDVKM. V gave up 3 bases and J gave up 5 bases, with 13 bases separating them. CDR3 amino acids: CASSLVAAGETQYF. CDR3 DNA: TGTGCCAGCAGTTTGGTAGCCGCTGGGGAGACCCAGTACTTC.

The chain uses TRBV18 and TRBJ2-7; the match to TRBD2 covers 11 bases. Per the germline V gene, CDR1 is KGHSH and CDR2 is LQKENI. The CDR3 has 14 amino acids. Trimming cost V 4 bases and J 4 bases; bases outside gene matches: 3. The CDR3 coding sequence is TGTGCCAGCTCACAGACTAGCGGGATATACGAGCAGTACTTC. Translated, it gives CASSQTSGIYEQYF.

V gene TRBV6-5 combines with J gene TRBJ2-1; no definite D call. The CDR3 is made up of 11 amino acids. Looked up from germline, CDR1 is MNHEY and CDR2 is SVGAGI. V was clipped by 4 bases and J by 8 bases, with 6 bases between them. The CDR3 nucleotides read TGTGCCAGCAGTTCACTGTATGAGCAGTTCTTC. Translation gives CASSSLYEQFF.

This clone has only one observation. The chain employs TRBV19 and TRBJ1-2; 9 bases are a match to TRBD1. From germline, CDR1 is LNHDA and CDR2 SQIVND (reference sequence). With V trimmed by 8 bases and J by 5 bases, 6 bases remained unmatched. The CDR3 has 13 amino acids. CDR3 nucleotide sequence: TGTGCCAGTGAGGACAGGGGACAGTATGGCTACACCTTC. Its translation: CASEDRGQYGYTF.

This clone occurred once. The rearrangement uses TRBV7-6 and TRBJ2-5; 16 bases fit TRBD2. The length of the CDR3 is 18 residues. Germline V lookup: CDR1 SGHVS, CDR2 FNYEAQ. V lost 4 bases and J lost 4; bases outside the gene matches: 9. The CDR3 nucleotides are TGTGCCAGCAGCTCCGCCGGGACTAGCGGGAGGGCCATAGAGACCCAGTACTTC. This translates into CASSSAGTSGRAIETQYF.

This chain's CDR3 is CASSYQTGGGETQYF. As DNA, the CDR3 is TGTGCCAGCAGCTACCAGACAGGGGGTGGGGAGACCCAGTACTTC. The chain joins TRBV7-2 to TRBJ2-5; 9 positions match TRBD1. Germline V gene lookup returns CDR1 SGHTA and CDR2 FQGNSA. V dropped 4 bases and J dropped 5; count of bases not matched to a gene: 8. The CDR3 consists of 15 residues.

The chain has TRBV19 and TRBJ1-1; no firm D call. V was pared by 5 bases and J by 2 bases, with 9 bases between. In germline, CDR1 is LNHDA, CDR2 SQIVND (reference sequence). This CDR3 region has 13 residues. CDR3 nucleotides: TGTGCCAGTAGTTCTTTGAGAAACACTGAAGCTTTCTTT. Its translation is CASSSLRNTEAFF.

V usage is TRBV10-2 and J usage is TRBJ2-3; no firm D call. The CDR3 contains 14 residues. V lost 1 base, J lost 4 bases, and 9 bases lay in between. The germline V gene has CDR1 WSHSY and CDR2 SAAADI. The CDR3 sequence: CASSEFVISDTQYF. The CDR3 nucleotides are TGCGCCAGCAGTGAGTTTGTTATATCAGATACGCAGTATTTT.

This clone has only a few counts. CDR3 bases: TGTGCCAGCAGCTTAGTAGCGGCTTCCTACGAGCAGTACTTC. Encoded protein: CASSLVAASYEQYF. J is TRBJ2-7 and V is TRBV7-9; D is perhaps TRBD2 (6 bases). The CDR3 is made up of 14 amino acids. Trimming removed 1 base at V and 1 base at J, with 8 bases between. The germline V gene has CDR1 SEHNR and CDR2 FQNEAQ (reference sequence). The full variable domain, in which reference TRBV7-9 and TRBJ2-7 provide the parts outside the CDR3, is DTGVSQNPRHKITKRGQNVTFRCDPISEHNRLYWYRQTLGQGPEFLTYFQNEAQLEKSRLLSDRFSAERPKGSFSTLEIQRTEQGDSAMYLCASSLVAASYEQYFGPGTRLTVT.

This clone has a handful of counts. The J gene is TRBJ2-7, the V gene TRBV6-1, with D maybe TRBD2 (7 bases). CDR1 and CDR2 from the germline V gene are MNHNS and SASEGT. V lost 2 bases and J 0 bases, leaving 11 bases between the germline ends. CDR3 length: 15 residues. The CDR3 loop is CASSERAGASYEQYF. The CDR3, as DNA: TGTGCCAGCAGTGAAAGGGCGGGGGCCTCCTACGAGCAGTACTTC.